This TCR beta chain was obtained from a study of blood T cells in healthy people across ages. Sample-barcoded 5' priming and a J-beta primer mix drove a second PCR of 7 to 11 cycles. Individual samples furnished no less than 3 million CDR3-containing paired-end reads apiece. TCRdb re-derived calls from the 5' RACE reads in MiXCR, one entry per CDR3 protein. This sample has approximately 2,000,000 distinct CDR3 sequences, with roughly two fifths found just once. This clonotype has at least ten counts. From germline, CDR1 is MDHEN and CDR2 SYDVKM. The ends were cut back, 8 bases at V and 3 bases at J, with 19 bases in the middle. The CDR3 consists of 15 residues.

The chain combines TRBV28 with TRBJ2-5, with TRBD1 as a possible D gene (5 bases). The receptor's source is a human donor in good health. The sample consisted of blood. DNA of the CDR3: TGTGCCAGCTCAGTAAGGGGTGAGGTTGAAGAGACCCAGTACTTC. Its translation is CASSVRGEVEETQYF.